This T cell receptor beta chain was identified in a study of CD8 T cells in ankylosing spondylitis (dated by TCRdb to the late 2010s). In terms of the full investigation: The study profiled T cell receptor beta repertoires in healthy donors and ankylosing spondylitis patients to find disease-linked TCR variants. The full study cohort comprised about 23 ankylosing spondylitis patients and some 110 healthy donors. Peripheral blood was sampled, and synovial fluid was also collected from ankylosing spondylitis patients. Summary of the overall study and its limitations: Significant enrichment of the disease-linked clones was reported in matched synovial fluid samples from ankylosing spondylitis patients. Some motif variants were previously reported in synovial fluid and blood of reactive arthritis patients, suggesting common disease-initiation mechanisms. A CD8+ phenotype was shown by the disease-linked clones, which were found at relatively low frequencies in peripheral blood. A TCR beta motif of several highly homologous amino acid variants appeared characteristic of blood from ankylosing spondylitis patients.

The data were produced on an Illumina HiSeq 2500. Quantitative 5'-RACE with molecular barcodes was used to prepare TCR beta libraries. On the authors' methods: A new computational method, built on a probabilistic model of VDJ rearrangement, was used to identify disease-linked TCR variants. TCRdb trimmed the raw reads at Q25, called clones with MiXCR and kept productive beta chains. CDR3 protein sequences are deduplicated, and each keeps its most common genes and DNA. The V and J calls were not made by the authors but by TCRdb's processing. This sample comprises just under 95,000 distinct CDR3 sequences, around 10% of them detected only once. Approximately 4.8% of the sample belongs to the ten largest clones. Based on the germline V gene (reference sequence), the CDR1 and CDR2 sequences are MNHEY and SMNVEV. The CDR3 starts with the cysteine, ends with the phenylalanine, and has 16 residues. The kept DNA is CDR3 alone, 48 bases in frame from the first base. V ends up 7 bases short and J 1 base short, with an unmatched junction base count of 5.

This clonotype was seen many times. There is no known antigen for this receptor. Per-nucleotide qualities are absent, and no much larger clonotype sits a single base away. The sample consisted of blood, either unsorted or a sorted T cell fraction (not recorded which). The chain couples TRBV27 to TRBJ2-3, and TRBD2 aligns with 13 junction nucleotides. This sequence was found in a male donor with ankylosing spondylitis or in good health (not recorded which). The sequenced DNA: TGTGCCAGCACCCGAGGGACTAGCGGGGGCACAGATACGCAGTATTTT. The resulting protein is CASTRGTSGGTDTQYF.